This T cell receptor beta chain is from a study of T cell responses to AZD1222 COVID-19 vaccine. Sequencing was performed with immunoSEQ multiplex PCR; in TCRdb, only in-frame clones are kept and a portion is missing. The sample holds around 160,000 clones, 88% seen once. CDR1 is SGHNT and CDR2 is YENEEA in the germline V gene. Trimming removed 5 bases at V and 6 bases at J, with 15 bases between. CDR3 size: 14 residues. This clonotype originated in an adult in good health. The genes are TRBV11-3 and TRBJ2-3; a possible D gene is TRBD1 (5 bases). Specimen: peripheral blood, collected on day 0 of AZD1222 vaccination. CDR3 bases: TGTGCCAGCAGCCTAAGGGGCGTGGGGGATACGCAGTATTTT. Translating it yields CASSLRGVGDTQYF.